This T cell receptor (beta chain) is drawn from a study of sequential checkpoint blockade in melanoma. Libraries were prepared by immunoSEQ multiplex PCR; TCRdb keeps only in-frame clonotypes and omits some of them. The repertoire has around 9,700 clones, about three fifths of them found once; the top ten carry approximately 16%. Treatment in this sample: randomized to nivolumab then ipilimumab (arm A) or the reverse (arm B). DNA-damaging chemotherapy had not been given to any patient beforehand. PBMC sorting kept live CD3+CD8+ cells without CD19 or CD56. V lost 6 bases to trimming and J lost 3 bases, with 15 bases between them. The CDR3 extends over 14 amino acids. In germline, CDR1 is SGHTA, CDR2 FQGNSA.

Material: CD8+ T cells sorted from blood (inferred from file names), obtained from a patient given nivolumab and ipilimumab in sequence. V usage is TRBV7-2 and J usage is TRBJ2-7; weak D call: TRBD2 (6 bases). The receptor comes from a human donor with melanoma. In DNA form, the CDR3 reads TGTGCCAGCAGTTCCGGGCTAGCGCTCTACGAGCAGTACTTC. It yields the protein CASSSGLALYEQYF.